This T cell receptor beta chain was sequenced during a study of blood T cell repertoires in COVID-19. Sequencing used immunoSEQ multiplex PCR; TCRdb keeps in-frame clones, though not all of them. This sample has around 480,000 clones, with approximately 86% found just once. This clonotype originated in a woman between 18 and 30 years old who had recovered from COVID-19. Sequencing was performed on PBMCs or T cells enriched from blood (not recorded which).

The CDR3 sequence: CASNPGQEHGYTF. The CDR3, as DNA: TGTGCCAGCAACCCGGGACAGGAGCATGGCTACACCTTC. The chain combines TRBV2 with TRBJ1-2; 8 positions agree with TRBD1. V lost 7 bases and J lost 6; bases outside the gene matches: 7. Germline CDR1 reads SNHLY; CDR2 reads FYNNEI. The CDR3 runs to 13 residues.